These 10 T cell receptor beta chains share one sample of origin, sequenced in a study of blood T cell repertoires in COVID-19. Measured with immunoSEQ multiplex PCR; TCRdb has only the in-frame clones, and not every one. The sample includes around 70,000 clones, more than 65% seen only once; the top ten take around 9.4%. Specimen: peripheral blood. All receptors come from a woman between 50 and 59 years old with acute or convalescent COVID-19.

The chain combines TRBV27 with TRBJ1-2; 8 bases line up with TRBD1. The V gene end was trimmed by 5 bases and the J gene end by 0 bases; junction bases not matched to a gene: 8. This CDR3 has 16 amino acids. Per germline, CDR1 MNHEY and CDR2 SMNVEV (reference sequence). The CDR3 spells CASSPGQGQANYGYTF. As DNA, the CDR3 is TGTGCCAGCAGTCCTGGACAGGGCCAAGCTAACTATGGCTACACCTTC.

The rearrangement links TRBV18 to TRBJ2-1, with a weak D call TRBD2 (5 bases). The ends were cut back, 2 bases at V and 9 bases at J, with 14 bases in the middle. The length of the CDR3 is 14 residues. Germline assignment: CDR1 KGHSH and CDR2 LQKENI. The CDR3, as DNA: TGTGCCAGCTCACCATCCGCACCGGCGGGTGAGCAGTTCTTC. Translation: CASSPSAPAGEQFF. Looking up the rest from reference TRBV18 and TRBJ2-1 gives the full variable domain: NAGVMQNPRHLVRRRGQEARLRCSPMKGHSHVYWYRQLPEEGLKFMVYLQKENIIDESGMPKERFSAEFPKEGPSILRIQQVVRGDSAAYFCASSPSAPAGEQFFGPGTRLTVL.

This chain uses TRBV7-2 with TRBJ1-1, with a possible D match to TRBD1 (6 bases). This CDR3 region has 16 residues. Trimming removed 5 bases from V and 0 bases from J, with 16 bases in between. Germline-derived CDR1 and CDR2 are SGHTA and FQGNSA. CDR3: CASSPRGELLNTEAFF. The CDR3 DNA is TGTGCCAGCAGCCCCAGGGGAGAATTGTTGAACACTGAAGCTTTCTTT.

Points on this clone: One end of the junction varies from germline; a read error may be responsible. The chain links TRBV18 to TRBJ2-7; 9 nucleotides line up with TRBD1. Germline loops: CDR1 KGHSH, CDR2 LQKENI. The CDR3 sequence is 12 residues long. CDR3 DNA: TGTGCCAGCTCACTAAGACAGGGGGTACGGGACTTC. Amino acid sequence: CASSLRQGVRDF.

There are a few counts of this clone. The chain is built from TRBV6-2 or TRBV6-3 and TRBJ1-2; D is unresolved. Germline V lookup: CDR1 MNHEY, CDR2 SVGEGT. This CDR3 has 13 residues. V was pared by 4 bases and J by 4 bases, with 10 bases between. Here the CDR3 DNA reads TGTGCCAGCAGTTTTGGCAGGTCCTATGGCTACACCTTC. Protein sequence: CASSFGRSYGYTF.

V gene TRBV15 combines with J gene TRBJ1-4, with TRBD1 matching over 8 bases. The CDR3 extends over 14 amino acids. V dropped 5 bases and J dropped 7; count of bases not matched to a gene: 6. Germline CDR1 reads LNHNV; CDR2 reads YYDKDF (reference sequence). The CDR3 spells CATSSRQGSEKLFF. DNA of the CDR3: TGTGCCACCAGCTCTCGACAGGGGAGTGAAAAACTGTTTTTT.

CDR3 nucleotides: TGTGCCAGCAGTAGAAGTTCGAAGCGGGGAACAGATACGCAGTATTTT. Translating it yields CASSRSSKRGTDTQYF. V gene TRBV6-2 or TRBV6-3 combines with J gene TRBJ2-3; 7 bases fit TRBD2. Germline V CDR1 and CDR2: MNHEY, SVGEGT. V shed 5 bases, J shed 3 bases, and the junction held 11 bases outside the gene matches. This CDR3 contains 16 residues.

The chain joins TRBV5-1 to TRBJ2-7, with D maybe TRBD2 (7 bases). Looked up from germline, CDR1 is SGHRS and CDR2 is YFSETQ. The CDR3 length is 15 residues. V lost 7 bases, J lost 2 bases, and 19 bases lay in between. CDR3 DNA sequence: TGCGCCAGCGGAAGGGGGGGGGAGCGACCCTACGAGCAGTACTTC. Protein: CASGRGGERPYEQYF.

This clone was counted only a few times. The CDR3 DNA follows: TGTGCCAGCAGCAGACTAGCGGGAGGGTCGGGCACAGATACGCAGTATTTT. This encodes CASSRLAGGSGTDTQYF. The chain carries TRBV2 and TRBJ2-3, with 14 positions matching TRBD2. CDR1 is SNHLY and CDR2 is FYNNEI in the germline V gene. The CDR3 spans 17 residues. The V gene end was trimmed by 6 bases and the J gene end by 1 base; junction bases not matched to a gene: 6.

The chain links TRBV9 to TRBJ1-2; a possible D gene is TRBD1 (6 bases). Germline CDR1 and CDR2: SGDLS and YYNGEE. Trimming took 4 bases from V and 8 from J, leaving 15 bases between them. The CDR3 is 13 amino acids. CDR3 in DNA: TGTGCCAGCAGCCCCAAGGGGGAACTCGGCTACACCTTC. Translated: CASSPKGELGYTF.